This T cell receptor beta chain stems from a study of blood T cell repertoires in COVID-19. As processed by the authors: Estimation of nucleated cell counts was performed using reference gene primer amplification. The protocol was immunoSEQ multiplex PCR, while the TCRdb copy is restricted to in-frame clones and leaves out a portion. The V and J calls and clone size were taken over from that table, and D and trimming were inferred from the DNA. This table has 150,000 or so clones, about 81% appearing once. CDR1 and CDR2 from the germline V gene are DFQATT and SNEGSKA (reference sequence). This CDR3 spans 17 amino acids. V lost 3 bases to trimming and J lost 1 base; unmatched junction nucleotides: 12.

The chain couples TRBV20-1 to TRBJ2-5; 9 bases line up with TRBD2. Sequencing input: peripheral blood. The receptor comes from a human donor in a cohort sampled during active COVID-19. The CDR3 sequence is CSASPPPPSGVQETQYF. The CDR3 nucleotides are TGCAGTGCTAGTCCCCCACCCCCTAGCGGGGTCCAAGAGACCCAGTACTTC.